The TCR beta chain under discussion was sequenced for a study of blood T cells in healthy people across ages (dated by TCRdb to the mid-2010s). In terms of the full investigation: In model experiments, template switching captured roughly one uniquely barcoded TCR beta cDNA molecule for every two T cells. To avoid experimental bias, donors of different ages were randomly spread across the sequencing lanes. To track age-related changes in TCR beta repertoire diversity, the study relied on deep sequencing normalized with unique cDNA molecular identifiers. Four age groups were formed from the donors: young (average roughly 15 years), middle-aged (less than 40), aged (around 68) and long-lived (approximately 80). Using the same blood draw, the study looked at two additional independent replicas of 1 million unique cDNA reads for two donors, one aged 18 to 30 and the other aged 80 or older.

The library came from 5' RACE. The run used an Illumina HiSeq 2500. A second PCR of about 6 to 12 cycles was performed with a sample-barcoded 5' primer and a J-beta primer mix. A unique molecular identifier was introduced onto each TCR beta cDNA molecule by a template-switch 5' adaptor carrying 12 random nucleotides. Each sample yielded at least 3 million CDR3-containing paired-end reads. The Mint cDNA synthesis kit, primed by a TRBC-specific oligonucleotide, was used to synthesize first-strand cDNA from all RNA. Following uracil-DNA glycosylase treatment, all cDNA underwent a first 18-cycle PCR with the universal primers M1SS and BC2_uni_R. The authors processed their data as follows. For normalization, 1 million high-quality reads were randomly selected from each sample, with every read carrying a distinct molecular identifier. Reads sharing molecular identifiers were discarded rather than binned into consensus sequences. MiTCR, with a Q25 quality threshold and the strictest error-elimination algorithm, was used for CDR3 identification, clonotype clustering and error correction. A nonparametric unseen species model using Euler transformation provided a lower-bound estimate of total TCR beta diversity. TCRdb trimmed public reads at Q25 via fastp, called clones via MiXCR and kept in-frame beta chains. Identical CDR3 protein sequences are pooled into one entry, listed with their most common genes and DNA. TCRdb, rather than the study authors, made the V and J calls. Recorded for this sample are about 1.4 million distinct CDR3 sequences; roughly 60% of them occurred a single time. Of the sample, under 8.5% is held by the ten largest clones.

Points the paper makes about the study in general: The CMV infection status of donors was not known, potentially confounding age-related changes in expanded clonotypes. Compared with the aged group, the long-lived group had more naive CD4+ T cells, fewer expanded clones and increased TCR diversity, a pattern suggesting age selection. There was a strong correlation between observed TCR beta diversity and the percentage of naive T cells measured by flow cytometry. Because profiling used bulk unsorted PBMCs, naive and antigen-experienced compartments could not be compared conclusively. As age increased, observed TCR beta diversity per million T cells dropped in a roughly linear way, and a significant reduction was already evident by age about 40. Estimates of total diversity from one million sequenced T cells were regarded as lower bounds and underestimates.

V and J are truncated by 1 base and 5 bases respectively, leaving an intervening sequence of 14 bases. Sequences DFQATT (CDR1) and SNEGSKA (CDR2) are obtained from the germline V gene (reference sequence). The CDR3 starts with the cysteine, ends with the phenylalanine, and has 14 residues. Only the CDR3 DNA is retained, 42 bases long and in frame from the first base. The donors were some 36 Caucasian individuals from Russia, aged roughly 6 to 100 years, who were systemically healthy. Each donor gave 8.5 to 10 milliliters of peripheral blood, collected into EDTA-treated Vacutainer tubes. Ficoll-Paque density-gradient centrifugation was used to isolate PBMCs, with at least 6 million obtained per sample. Total RNA was extracted from PBMCs with Trizol reagent, with at least 6 micrograms obtained per sample. For every donor, an aliquot of PBMCs went through flow cytometry to measure the percentages of naive CD45RAhigh/CD27high T cells.

In its sample, this clonotype was seen a few times. The antigen it binds to is not known. No much larger clonotype is one base removed from it; base qualities were not supplied. The sequencing input was blood. The receptor's source is a man aged 18 to 30 in good health. Recombination joined TRBV20-1 with TRBJ2-5, with no confident D gene call. The CDR3 in this case is CSARGNSRWETQYF. Read as DNA, the sequence is TGCAGTGCTAGAGGAAACTCCAGGTGGGAGACCCAGTACTTC.